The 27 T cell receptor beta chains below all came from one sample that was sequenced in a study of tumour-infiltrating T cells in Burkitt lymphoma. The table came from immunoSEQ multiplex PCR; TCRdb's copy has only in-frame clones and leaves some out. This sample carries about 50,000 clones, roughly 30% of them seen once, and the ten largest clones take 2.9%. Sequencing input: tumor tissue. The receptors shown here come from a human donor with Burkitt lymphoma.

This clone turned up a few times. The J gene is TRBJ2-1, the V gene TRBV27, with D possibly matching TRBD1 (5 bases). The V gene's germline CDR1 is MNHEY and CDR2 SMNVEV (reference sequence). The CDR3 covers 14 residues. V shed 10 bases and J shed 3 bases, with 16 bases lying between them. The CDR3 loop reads CATRARALYNEQFF. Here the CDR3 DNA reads TGTGCCACCAGAGCCAGGGCACTCTACAATGAGCAGTTCTTC.

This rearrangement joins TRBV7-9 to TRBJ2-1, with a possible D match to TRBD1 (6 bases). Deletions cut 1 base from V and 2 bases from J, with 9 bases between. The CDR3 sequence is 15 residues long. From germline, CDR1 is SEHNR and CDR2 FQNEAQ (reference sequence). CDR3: CASSLGGRPYNEQFF. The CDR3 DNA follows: TGTGCCAGCAGCTTAGGGGGGCGTCCCTACAATGAGCAGTTCTTC.

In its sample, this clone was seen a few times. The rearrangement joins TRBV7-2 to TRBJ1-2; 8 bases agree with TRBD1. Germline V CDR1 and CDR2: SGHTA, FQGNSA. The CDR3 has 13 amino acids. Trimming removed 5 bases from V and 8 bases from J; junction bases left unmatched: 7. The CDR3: CASSRTGLGGYTF. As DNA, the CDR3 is TGTGCCAGCAGCCGGACAGGGCTAGGAGGCTACACCTTC. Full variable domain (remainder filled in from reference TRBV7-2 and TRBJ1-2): GAGVSQSPSNKVTEKGKDVELRCDPISGHTALYWYRQSLGQGLEFLIYFQGNSAPDKSGLPSDRFSAERTGGSVSTLTIQRTQQEDSAVYLCASSRTGLGGYTFGSGTRLTVV.

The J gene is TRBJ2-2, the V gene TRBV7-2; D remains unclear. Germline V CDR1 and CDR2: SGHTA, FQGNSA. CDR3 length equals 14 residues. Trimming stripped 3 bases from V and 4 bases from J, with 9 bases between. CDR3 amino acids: CASSLDRSTGELFF. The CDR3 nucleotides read TGTGCCAGCAGCTTGGATCGGAGCACCGGGGAGCTGTTTTTT.

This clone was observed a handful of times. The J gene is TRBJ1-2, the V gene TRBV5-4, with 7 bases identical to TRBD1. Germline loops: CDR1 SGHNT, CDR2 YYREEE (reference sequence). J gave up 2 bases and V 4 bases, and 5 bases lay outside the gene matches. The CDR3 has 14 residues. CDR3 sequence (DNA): TGTGCCAGCAGCAACAGGGGCGTGAACTATGGCTACACCTTC. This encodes CASSNRGVNYGYTF.

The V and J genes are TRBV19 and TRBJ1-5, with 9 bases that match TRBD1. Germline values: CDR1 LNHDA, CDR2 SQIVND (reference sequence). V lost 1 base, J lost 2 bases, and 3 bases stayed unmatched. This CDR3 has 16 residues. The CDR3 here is CASSIGDRAGNQPQHF. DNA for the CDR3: TGTGCCAGTAGTATAGGGGACAGGGCGGGCAATCAGCCCCAGCATTTT. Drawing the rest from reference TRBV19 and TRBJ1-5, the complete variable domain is DGGITQSPKYLFRKEGQNVTLSCEQNLNHDAMYWYRQDPGQGLRLIYYSQIVNDFQKGDIAEGYSVSREKKESFPLTVTSAQKNPTAFYLCASSIGDRAGNQPQHFGDGTRLSIL.

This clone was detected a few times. CDR3 region: CARWESGAGSPLHF. CDR3 bases: TGTGCCAGATGGGAGTCTGGGGCAGGATCACCCCTCCACTTT. This chain connects TRBV5-3 to TRBJ1-6, with a possible D match to TRBD1 (5 bases). TRBV5-3 is sorted into the ORF group, with uncertain function. V shed 7 bases and J shed 10 bases, with 18 bases lying between them. The CDR3 extends over 14 amino acids.

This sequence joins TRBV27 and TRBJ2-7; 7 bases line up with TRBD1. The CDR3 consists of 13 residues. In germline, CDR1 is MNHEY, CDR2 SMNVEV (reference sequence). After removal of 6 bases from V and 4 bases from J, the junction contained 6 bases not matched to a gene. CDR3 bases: TGTGCCAGCAGGGACAGGCGCGGTTACGAGCAGTACTTC. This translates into CASRDRRGYEQYF.

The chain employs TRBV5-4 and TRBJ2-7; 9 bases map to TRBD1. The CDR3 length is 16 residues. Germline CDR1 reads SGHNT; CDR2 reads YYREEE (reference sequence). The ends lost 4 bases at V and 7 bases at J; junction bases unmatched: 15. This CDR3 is CASSTSGQGGIYEQYF. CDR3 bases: TGTGCCAGCAGCACCTCGGGACAGGGTGGCATTTATGAGCAGTACTTC.

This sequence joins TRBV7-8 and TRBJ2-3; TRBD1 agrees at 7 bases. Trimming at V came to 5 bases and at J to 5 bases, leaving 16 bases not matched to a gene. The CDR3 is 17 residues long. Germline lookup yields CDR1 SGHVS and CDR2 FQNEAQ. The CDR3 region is CASSKRQGQIQGDTQYF. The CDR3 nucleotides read TGTGCCAGCAGCAAAAGACAGGGCCAAATACAAGGAGATACGCAGTATTTT.

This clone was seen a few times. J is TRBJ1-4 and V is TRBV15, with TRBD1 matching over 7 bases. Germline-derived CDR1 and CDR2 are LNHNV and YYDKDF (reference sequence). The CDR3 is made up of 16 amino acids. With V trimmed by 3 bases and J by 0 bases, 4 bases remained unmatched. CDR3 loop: CATSRGQSATNEKLFF. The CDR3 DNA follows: TGTGCCACCAGCAGGGGACAGTCGGCAACTAATGAAAAACTGTTTTTT. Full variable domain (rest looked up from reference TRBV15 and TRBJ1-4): DAMVIQNPRYQVTQFGKPVTLSCSQTLNHNVMYWYQQKSSQAPKLLFHYYDKDFNNEADTPDNFQSRRPNTSFCFLDIRSPGLGDTAMYLCATSRGQSATNEKLFFGSGTQLSVL.

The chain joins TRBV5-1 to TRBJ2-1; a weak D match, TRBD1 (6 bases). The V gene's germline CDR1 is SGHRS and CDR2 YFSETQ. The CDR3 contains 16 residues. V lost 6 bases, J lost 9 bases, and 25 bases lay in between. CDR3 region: CASKVDLGQPYVEQFF. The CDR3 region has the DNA TGCGCCAGCAAAGTGGACCTAGGACAGCCCTATGTTGAGCAGTTCTTC.

CDR3 region: CSARGWGETQYF. The CDR3 bases are TGCAGCGCTAGAGGGTGGGGGGAGACCCAGTACTTC. The rearrangement joins TRBV29-1 to TRBJ2-5; perhaps D is TRBD1 or TRBD2 (5 bases each). CDR3 length: 12 amino acids. Trimming took 7 bases from V and 5 from J, leaving 14 bases between them. Per the germline V gene, CDR1 is SQVTM and CDR2 is ANQGSEA.

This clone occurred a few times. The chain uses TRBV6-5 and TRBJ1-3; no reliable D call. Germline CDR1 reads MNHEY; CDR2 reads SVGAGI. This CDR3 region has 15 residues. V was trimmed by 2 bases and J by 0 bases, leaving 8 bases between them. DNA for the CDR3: TGTGCCAGCAGTTACGATGGGAACTCTGGAAACACCATATATTTT. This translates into CASSYDGNSGNTIYF.

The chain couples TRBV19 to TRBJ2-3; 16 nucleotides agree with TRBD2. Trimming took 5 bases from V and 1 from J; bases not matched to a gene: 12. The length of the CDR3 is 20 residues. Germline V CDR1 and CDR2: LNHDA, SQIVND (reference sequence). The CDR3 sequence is CASSPRAGLAGGAGTDTQYF. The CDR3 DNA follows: TGTGCCAGTAGTCCACGAGCGGGACTAGCGGGGGGGGCTGGCACAGATACGCAGTATTTT.

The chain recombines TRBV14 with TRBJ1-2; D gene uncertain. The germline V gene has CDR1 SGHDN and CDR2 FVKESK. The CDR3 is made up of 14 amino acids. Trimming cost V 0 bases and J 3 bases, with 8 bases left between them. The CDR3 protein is CASSQDRSHYGYTF. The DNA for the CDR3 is TGTGCCAGCAGCCAAGACAGGTCCCACTATGGCTACACCTTC.

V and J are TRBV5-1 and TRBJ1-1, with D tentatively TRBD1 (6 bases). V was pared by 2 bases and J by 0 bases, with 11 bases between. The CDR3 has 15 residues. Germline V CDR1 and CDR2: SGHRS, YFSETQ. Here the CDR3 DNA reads TGCGCCAGCAGCTTAGGGGGTAGCATGAACACTGAAGCTTTCTTT. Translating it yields CASSLGGSMNTEAFF.

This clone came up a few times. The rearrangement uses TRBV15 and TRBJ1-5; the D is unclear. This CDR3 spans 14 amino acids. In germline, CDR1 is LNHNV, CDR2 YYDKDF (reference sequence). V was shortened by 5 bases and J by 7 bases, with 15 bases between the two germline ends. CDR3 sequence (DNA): TGTGCCACCAGCGGGGATTCGGGCCGGCAGCCCCAGCATTTT. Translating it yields CATSGDSGRQPQHF.

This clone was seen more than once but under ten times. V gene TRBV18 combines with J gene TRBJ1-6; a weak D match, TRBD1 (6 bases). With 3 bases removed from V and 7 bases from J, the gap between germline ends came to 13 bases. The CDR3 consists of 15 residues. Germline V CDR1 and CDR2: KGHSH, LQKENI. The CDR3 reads CASSPNTGLNSPLHF. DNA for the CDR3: TGTGCCAGCTCACCCAACACAGGGCTAAATTCACCCCTCCACTTT.

The CDR3 sequence is CASSLVALGVSRGSGANVLTF. CDR3 bases: TGTGCCAGCAGCTTAGTAGCGTTAGGAGTAAGCAGGGGCTCTGGGGCCAACGTCCTGACTTTC. This chain uses TRBV7-8 with TRBJ2-6; weak D call: TRBD1 (6 bases). This CDR3 region has 21 residues. Germline V gene lookup returns CDR1 SGHVS and CDR2 FQNEAQ. V gave up 1 base and J gave up 0 bases, with 22 bases separating them.

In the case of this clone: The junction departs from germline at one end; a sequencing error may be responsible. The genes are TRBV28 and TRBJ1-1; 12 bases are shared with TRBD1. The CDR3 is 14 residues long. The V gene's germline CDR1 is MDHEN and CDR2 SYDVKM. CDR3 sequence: CASISLWDRGRPVF. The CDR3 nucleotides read TGTGCCAGCATCTCCCTATGGGACAGGGGGCGCCCGGTCTTT.

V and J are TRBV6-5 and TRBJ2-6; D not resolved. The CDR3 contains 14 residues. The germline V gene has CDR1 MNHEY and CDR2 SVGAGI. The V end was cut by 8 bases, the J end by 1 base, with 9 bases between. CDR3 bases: TGTGCCAGCGTTAAGACGTCTGGGGCCAACGTCCTGACTTTC. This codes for CASVKTSGANVLTF.

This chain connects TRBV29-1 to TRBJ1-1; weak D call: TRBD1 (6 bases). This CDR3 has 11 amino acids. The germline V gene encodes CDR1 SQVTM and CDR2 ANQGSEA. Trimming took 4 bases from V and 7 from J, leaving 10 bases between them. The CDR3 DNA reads TGCAGCGTTGCCAGGGACAATGAAGCTTTCTTT. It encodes CSVARDNEAFF.

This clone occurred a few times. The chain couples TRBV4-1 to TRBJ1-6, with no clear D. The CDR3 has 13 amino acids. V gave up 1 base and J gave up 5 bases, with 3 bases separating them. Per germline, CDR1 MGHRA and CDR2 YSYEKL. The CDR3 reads CASSQGHNSPLHF. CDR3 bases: TGCGCCAGCAGCCAAGGACATAATTCACCCCTCCACTTT.

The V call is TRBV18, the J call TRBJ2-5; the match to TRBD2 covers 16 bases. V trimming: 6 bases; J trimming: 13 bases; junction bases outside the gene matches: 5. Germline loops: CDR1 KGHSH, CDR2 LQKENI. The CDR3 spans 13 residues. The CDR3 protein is CASSGLAGGTWYF. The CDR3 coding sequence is TGTGCCAGCTCGGGACTAGCGGGAGGGACGTGGTACTTC.

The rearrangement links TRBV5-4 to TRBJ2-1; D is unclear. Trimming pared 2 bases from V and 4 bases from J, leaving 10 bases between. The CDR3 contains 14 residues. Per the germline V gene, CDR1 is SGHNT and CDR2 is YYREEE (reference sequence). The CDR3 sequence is CASSFHKGYNEQFF. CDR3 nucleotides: TGTGCCAGCAGCTTTCATAAGGGATACAATGAGCAGTTCTTC.

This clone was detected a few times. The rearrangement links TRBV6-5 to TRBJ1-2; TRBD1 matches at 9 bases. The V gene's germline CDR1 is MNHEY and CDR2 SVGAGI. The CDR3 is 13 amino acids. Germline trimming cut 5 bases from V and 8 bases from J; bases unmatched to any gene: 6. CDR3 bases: TGTGCCAGCAGTAGGGACAGGGTGCAGGGCTACACCTTC. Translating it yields CASSRDRVQGYTF.